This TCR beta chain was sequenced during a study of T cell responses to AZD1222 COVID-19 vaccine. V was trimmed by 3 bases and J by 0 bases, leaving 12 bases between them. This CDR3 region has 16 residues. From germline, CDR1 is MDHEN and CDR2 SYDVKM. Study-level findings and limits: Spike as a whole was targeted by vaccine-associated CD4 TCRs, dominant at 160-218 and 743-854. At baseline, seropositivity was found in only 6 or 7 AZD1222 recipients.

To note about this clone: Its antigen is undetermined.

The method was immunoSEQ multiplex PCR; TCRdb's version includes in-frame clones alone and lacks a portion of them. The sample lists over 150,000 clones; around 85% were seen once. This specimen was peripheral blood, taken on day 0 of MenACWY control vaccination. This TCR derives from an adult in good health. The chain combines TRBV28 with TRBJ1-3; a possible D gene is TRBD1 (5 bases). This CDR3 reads CASSLTVSYSGNTIYF. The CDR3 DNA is TGTGCCAGCAGTTTGACAGTTAGTTACTCTGGAAACACCATATATTTT. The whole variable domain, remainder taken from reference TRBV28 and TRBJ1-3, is DVKVTQSSRYLVKRTGEKVFLECVQDMDHENMFWYRQDPGLGLRLIYFSYDVKMKEKGDIPEGYSVSREKKERFSLILESASTNQTSMYLCASSLTVSYSGNTIYFGEGSWLTVV.